The 21 T cell receptor beta chains presented below share a single source sample, sequenced in a study of T cells in Graves' hyperthyroidism and ophthalmopathy. Amplification targeted TCR beta CDR3 regions from RNA transcripts. A first-round RT-PCR of the TCR CDR3 used the HTBI primer set. TCRdb re-called the multiplex PCR reads with MiXCR, one entry per CDR3 protein. The data hold about 640,000 distinct CDR3 sequences, with roughly 20% observed a single time. Sequencing was performed on blood. These receptors were obtained from a man aged 25-40 years with Graves' ophthalmopathy.

The chain carries TRBV12-5 and TRBJ2-1; D remains ambiguous. V was clipped by 4 bases and J by 0 bases, with 7 bases between them. CDR1 is LGHNT and CDR2 is FRNRAP in the germline V gene. The CDR3 runs to 14 residues. The CDR3: CASGSVDSYNEQFF. CDR3 in DNA: TGTGCTAGTGGTTCCGTTGACTCCTACAATGAGCAGTTCTTC.

The CDR3 bases are TGTGCCAGCTCACCGGGACTAACGGTCTCCTACGAGCAGTACTTC. Amino acid sequence: CASSPGLTVSYEQYF. J is TRBJ2-7 and V is TRBV18, with TRBD2 identical over 7 bases. With 3 bases clipped from V and 0 bases from J, the junction kept 5 bases outside the gene matches. Per germline, CDR1 KGHSH and CDR2 LQKENI. The CDR3 loop spans 15 amino acids.

A few counts support this clonotype. This chain joins TRBV10-1 and TRBJ2-2; D unclear. V was shortened by 6 bases and J by 0 bases, with 8 bases between the two germline ends. Germline CDR1 WNHNN, CDR2 SYGVQD (reference sequence). The CDR3 is 14 residues long. The CDR3 sequence: CASRLLANTGELFF. Here the CDR3 DNA reads TGCGCCAGCAGGCTACTCGCGAACACCGGGGAGCTGTTTTTT.

This clonotype showed up just a few times. The rearrangement links TRBV25-1 to TRBJ1-1, with D hard to call. The CDR3 is made up of 13 amino acids. Trimming took off 7 bases at V and 4 bases at J, with 13 bases between the two ends. The germline CDR1 and CDR2 sequences are MGHDK and SYGVNS. The CDR3: CASTDWVGTEAFF. In DNA form, the CDR3 reads TGTGCCAGCACAGACTGGGTTGGCACTGAAGCTTTCTTT.

The V and J genes are TRBV25-1 and TRBJ2-3; the match to TRBD2 covers 7 bases. There are 13 residues in the CDR3. The germline gives CDR1 MGHDK, CDR2 SYGVNS. Trimming at V came to 3 bases and at J to 5 bases, leaving 2 bases not matched to a gene. CDR3 coding DNA: TGTGCCAGCAGTGAGGGGGGGAAAGATACGCAGTATTTT. Residues: CASSEGGKDTQYF.

This clonotype has only a few counts. V gene TRBV20-1 combines with J gene TRBJ2-4, with D perhaps TRBD1 or TRBD2 (5 bases each). V lost 1 base to trimming and J lost 6 bases, with 22 bases between them. Germline V CDR1 and CDR2: DFQATT, SNEGSKA (reference sequence). CDR3 size: 17 residues. The CDR3: CSARGRVLGDEGNIQYF. The CDR3, as DNA: TGCAGTGCTAGAGGGCGAGTTCTGGGGGACGAGGGAAACATTCAGTACTTC.

This clonotype came up many times. V usage is TRBV20-1 and J usage is TRBJ2-1, with D perhaps TRBD1 (8 bases). Germline V gives CDR1 DFQATT, CDR2 SNEGSKA (reference sequence). CDR3 length: 13 amino acids. V lost 6 bases, J lost 5 bases, and 14 bases lay in between. CDR3 sequence: CSATGGANNEQFF. In DNA, the CDR3 is TGCAGTGCCACAGGGGGGGCGAACAATGAGCAGTTCTTC.

This chain connects TRBV28 to TRBJ2-1, with TRBD2 matching over 16 bases. Germline CDR1 reads MDHEN; CDR2 reads SYDVKM. This CDR3 spans 21 amino acids. The trim removed 4 bases at V and 7 bases at J, leaving 19 bases unmatched. This CDR3 reads CASSSLFLGLAGGSGRNEQFF. For the CDR3, the DNA is TGTGCCAGCAGTTCTTTATTCCTGGGACTAGCGGGAGGGTCTGGCAGGAATGAGCAGTTCTTC.

CDR3 bases: TGCAGTGCTCTTGGACTAACTGGTAGGGGCTACGAGCAGTACTTC. It translates to CSALGLTGRGYEQYF. V is TRBV20-1 and J is TRBJ2-7; the D gene is possibly TRBD2 (6 bases). Trimming shortened V by 5 bases and J by 3 bases, and 20 bases separated the two germline ends. The germline V gene encodes CDR1 DFQATT and CDR2 SNEGSKA (reference sequence). This CDR3 spans 15 amino acids.

The chain employs TRBV5-1 and TRBJ2-7, with a possible D match to TRBD2 (7 bases). Germline CDR1 is SGHRS and CDR2 is YFSETQ. Trimming shortened V by 0 bases and J by 4 bases, and 14 bases separated the two germline ends. The CDR3 is 15 amino acids. The CDR3 DNA is TGCGCCAGCAGCTTGGCCGGGAAGGGGGGGTACGAGCAGTACTTC. This translates into CASSLAGKGGYEQYF.

This clonotype was found many times. The chain employs TRBV30 and TRBJ2-7, with D hard to call. The CDR3 is 12 residues long. V was trimmed by 0 bases and J by 4 bases, leaving 7 bases between them. Germline V CDR1 and CDR2: GTSNPN, SVGIG (reference sequence). In nucleotides, the CDR3 is TGTGCCTGGAGTGTTCTGGGGTACGAGCAGTACTTC. Amino acid sequence: CAWSVLGYEQYF. Full variable domain (outside the CDR3, taken from reference TRBV30 and TRBJ2-7): SQTIHQWPATLVQPVGSPLSLECTVEGTSNPNLYWYRQAAGRGLQLLFYSVGIGQISSEVPQNLSASRPQDRQFILSSKKLLLSDSGFYLCAWSVLGYEQYFGPGTRLTVT.

This clonotype turned up a few times. CDR3 sequence: CASSGPSSTDTQYF. The CDR3 DNA is TGTGCCAGCAGCGGACCATCTAGCACAGATACGCAGTATTTT. The chain has TRBV9 and TRBJ2-3; D unresolved. Trimming pared 3 bases from V and 0 bases from J, leaving 8 bases between. Germline V gene data show CDR1 as SGDLS and CDR2 as YYNGEE. This CDR3 is built from 14 residues.

This clonotype was detected ten times or more. The rearrangement links TRBV27 to TRBJ1-2, with D maybe TRBD1 (6 bases). Per germline, CDR1 MNHEY and CDR2 SMNVEV (reference sequence). There are 13 residues in the CDR3. Between the trimmed V and J ends, which lost 3 bases and 7 bases, there was a span of 12 bases. DNA of the CDR3: TGTGCCAGCAGTTTCAGGGGTTCGAGTGGCTACACCTTC. This gives the protein CASSFRGSSGYTF.

This clonotype was recorded a few times. The chain carries TRBV7-2 and TRBJ1-1; the D is unclear. This CDR3 spans 14 amino acids. Germline CDR1 is SGHTA and CDR2 is FQGNSA. The V and J ends lost 5 bases and 0 bases respectively, with 10 bases between them. CDR3 sequence reads: CASSPWQLNTEAFF. In DNA, the CDR3 is TGTGCCAGCAGCCCATGGCAGCTGAACACTGAAGCTTTCTTT. Based on the CDR3 plus reference TRBV7-2 and TRBJ1-1, the full variable domain is GAGVSQSPSNKVTEKGKDVELRCDPISGHTALYWYRQSLGQGLEFLIYFQGNSAPDKSGLPSDRFSAERTGGSVSTLTIQRTQQEDSAVYLCASSPWQLNTEAFFGQGTRLTVV.

The V call is TRBV7-2, the J call TRBJ2-1, with a weak D call TRBD2 (6 bases). The CDR3 extends over 16 amino acids. Germline V gene lookup returns CDR1 SGHTA and CDR2 FQGNSA. Trimming pared 5 bases from V and 4 bases from J, leaving 18 bases between. Here the CDR3 reads CASSRGWGNVYNEQFF. CDR3 DNA sequence: TGTGCCAGCAGCCGGGGGTGGGGCAATGTATACAATGAGCAGTTCTTC.

This sequence joins TRBV29-1 and TRBJ1-1; D unclear. The CDR3 runs 11 residues. V was pared by 5 bases and J by 1 base, with 5 bases between. Germline V lookup: CDR1 SQVTM, CDR2 ANQGSEA. CDR3 amino acids: CSVYPNTEAFF. The CDR3 DNA sequence: TGCAGCGTTTACCCGAACACTGAAGCTTTCTTT.

This clonotype was picked up a small number of times. Being one base from a much bigger clone, this may be a read error. The chain couples TRBV30 to TRBJ2-1; possible D gene TRBD2, 5 bases. The CDR3 runs to 14 residues. The germline V gene has CDR1 GTSNPN and CDR2 SVGIG (reference sequence). V lost 4 bases to trimming and J lost 3 bases, with 13 bases between them. This chain's CDR3 is CAWTRTYFYNEQFF. The CDR3 region has the DNA TGTGCCTGGACCCGGACTTACTTCTACAATGAGCAGTTCTTC.

This clonotype occurred many times. The V and J genes are TRBV2 and TRBJ1-5, with TRBD1 matching over 9 bases. The CDR3 length is 13 residues. Looked up from germline, CDR1 is SNHLY and CDR2 is FYNNEI. With 8 bases clipped from V and 7 bases from J, the junction kept 6 bases outside the gene matches. This CDR3 reads CASGTGIGQPQHF. The CDR3, as DNA: TGTGCCAGCGGGACAGGGATCGGGCAGCCCCAGCATTTT.

This clonotype was seen just once. The chain has TRBV11-2 and TRBJ2-5, with a weak D call TRBD2 (7 bases). Trimming cost V 3 bases and J 5 bases, with 13 bases left between them. The germline V gene has CDR1 SGHAT and CDR2 FQNNGV. The CDR3 is made up of 14 amino acids. CDR3 protein: CASSFGGADETQYF. For the CDR3, the DNA is TGTGCCAGCAGCTTTGGGGGGGCGGACGAGACCCAGTACTTC. Full variable domain (remainder filled in from reference TRBV11-2 and TRBJ2-5): EAGVAQSPRYKIIEKRQSVAFWCNPISGHATLYWYQQILGQGPKLLIQFQNNGVVDDSQLPKDRFSAERLKGVDSTLKIQPAKLEDSAVYLCASSFGGADETQYFGPGTRLLVL.

This clonotype was seen ten or more times. The chain links TRBV5-1 to TRBJ1-1; TRBD1 might be the D (6 bases). CDR1 and CDR2 from the germline V gene are SGHRS and YFSETQ. Trimming stripped 4 bases from V and 2 bases from J, with 12 bases between. This CDR3 spans 14 amino acids. The CDR3 is CASSLGQINTEAFF. CDR3 nucleotide sequence: TGCGCCAGCAGCCTCGGACAGATAAACACTGAAGCTTTCTTT.

This chain uses TRBV24-1 with TRBJ1-4; D remains ambiguous. The CDR3 loop spans 16 amino acids. Germline CDR1 and CDR2: KGHDR and SFDVKD. V lost 3 bases and J 0 bases, leaving 10 bases between the germline ends. The CDR3, as DNA: TGTGCCACCAGTGATGGGGAGGGCACAACTAATGAAAAACTGTTTTTT. It is translated as CATSDGEGTTNEKLFF.